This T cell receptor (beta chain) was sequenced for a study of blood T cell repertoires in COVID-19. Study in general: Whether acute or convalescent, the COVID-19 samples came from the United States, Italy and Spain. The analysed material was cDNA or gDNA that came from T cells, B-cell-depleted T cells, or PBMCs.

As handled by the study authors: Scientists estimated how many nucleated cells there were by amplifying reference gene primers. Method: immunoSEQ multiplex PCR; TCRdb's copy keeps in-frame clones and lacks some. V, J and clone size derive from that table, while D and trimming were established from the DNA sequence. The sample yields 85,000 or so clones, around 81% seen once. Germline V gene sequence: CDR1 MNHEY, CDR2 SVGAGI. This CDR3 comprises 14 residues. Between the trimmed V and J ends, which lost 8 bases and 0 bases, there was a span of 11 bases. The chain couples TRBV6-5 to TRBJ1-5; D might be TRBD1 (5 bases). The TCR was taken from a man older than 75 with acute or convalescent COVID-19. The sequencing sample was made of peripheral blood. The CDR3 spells CASVSGYSNQPQHF. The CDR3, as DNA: TGTGCCAGCGTATCAGGGTATAGCAATCAGCCCCAGCATTTT.